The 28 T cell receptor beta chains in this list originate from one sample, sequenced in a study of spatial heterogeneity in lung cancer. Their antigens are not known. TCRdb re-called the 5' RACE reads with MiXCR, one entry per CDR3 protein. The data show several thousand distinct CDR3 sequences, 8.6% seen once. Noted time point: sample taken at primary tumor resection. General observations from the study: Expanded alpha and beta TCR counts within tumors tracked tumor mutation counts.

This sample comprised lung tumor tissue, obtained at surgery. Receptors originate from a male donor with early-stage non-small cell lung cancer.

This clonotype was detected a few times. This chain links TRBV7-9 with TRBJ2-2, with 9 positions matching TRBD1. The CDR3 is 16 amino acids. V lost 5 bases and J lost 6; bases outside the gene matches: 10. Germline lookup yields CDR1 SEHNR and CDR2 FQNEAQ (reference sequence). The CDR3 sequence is CASSSYGTGSPGELFF. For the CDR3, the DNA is TGTGCCAGCAGCAGTTACGGGACAGGGAGTCCCGGGGAGCTGTTTTTT.

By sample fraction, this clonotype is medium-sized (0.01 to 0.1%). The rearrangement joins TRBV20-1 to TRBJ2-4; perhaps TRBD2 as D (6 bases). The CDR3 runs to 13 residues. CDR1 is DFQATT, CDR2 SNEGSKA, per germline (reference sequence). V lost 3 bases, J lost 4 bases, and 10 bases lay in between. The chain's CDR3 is CSARAGIKNIQYF. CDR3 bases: TGCAGTGCTAGGGCGGGGATAAAAAACATTCAGTACTTC.

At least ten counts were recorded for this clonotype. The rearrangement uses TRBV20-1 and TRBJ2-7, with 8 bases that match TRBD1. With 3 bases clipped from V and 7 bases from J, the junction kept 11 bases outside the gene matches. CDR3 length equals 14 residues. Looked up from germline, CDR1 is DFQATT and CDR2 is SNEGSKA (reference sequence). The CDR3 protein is CSASTAGGEREQYF. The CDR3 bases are TGCAGTGCTAGTACGGCAGGGGGCGAGAGGGAGCAGTACTTC.

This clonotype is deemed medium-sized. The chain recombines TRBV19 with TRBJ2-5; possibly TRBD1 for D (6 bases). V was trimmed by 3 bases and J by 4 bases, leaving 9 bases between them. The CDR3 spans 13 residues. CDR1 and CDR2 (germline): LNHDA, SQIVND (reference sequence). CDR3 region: CASSIPGAETQYF. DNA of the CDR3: TGTGCCAGTAGTATCCCAGGGGCAGAGACCCAGTACTTC.

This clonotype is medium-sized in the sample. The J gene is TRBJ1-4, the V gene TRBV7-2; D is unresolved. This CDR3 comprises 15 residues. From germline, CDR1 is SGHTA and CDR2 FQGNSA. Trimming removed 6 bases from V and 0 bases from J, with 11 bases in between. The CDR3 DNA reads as TGTGCCAGCAGGCTTAGCCGGGCAACTAATGAAAAACTGTTTTTT. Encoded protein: CASRLSRATNEKLFF.

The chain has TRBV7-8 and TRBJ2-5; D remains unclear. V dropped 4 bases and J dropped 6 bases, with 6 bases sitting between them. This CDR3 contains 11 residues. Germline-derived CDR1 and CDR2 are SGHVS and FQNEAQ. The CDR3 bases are TGTGCCAGCAGCTATACGCAGACCCAGTACTTC. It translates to CASSYTQTQYF.

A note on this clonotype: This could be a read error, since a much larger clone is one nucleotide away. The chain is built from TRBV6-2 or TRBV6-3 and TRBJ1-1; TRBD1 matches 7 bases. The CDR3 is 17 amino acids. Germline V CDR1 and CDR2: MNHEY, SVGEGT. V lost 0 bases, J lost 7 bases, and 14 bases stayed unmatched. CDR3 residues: CASSYSTGWRKKDEAFF. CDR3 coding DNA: TGTGCCAGCAGTTACTCGACAGGGTGGAGGAAGAAGGATGAAGCTTTCTTT.

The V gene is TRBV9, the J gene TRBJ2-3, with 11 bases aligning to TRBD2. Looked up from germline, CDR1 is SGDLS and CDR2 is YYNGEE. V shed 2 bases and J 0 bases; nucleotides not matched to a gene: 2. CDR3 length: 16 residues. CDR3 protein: CASSVGTSGSTDTQYF. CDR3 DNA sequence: TGTGCCAGCAGCGTGGGGACTAGCGGTAGCACAGATACGCAGTATTTT.

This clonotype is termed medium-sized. CDR3 DNA: TGTGCCAGCAGCCTAGGCCTCGAGCAGTACTTC. Its translation: CASSLGLEQYF. This sequence joins TRBV3-1 and TRBJ2-7; D remains ambiguous. The CDR3 sequence is 11 residues long. Trimming removed 4 bases at V and 6 bases at J, with 7 bases between. Per germline, CDR1 LGHDT and CDR2 YNNKEL (reference sequence).

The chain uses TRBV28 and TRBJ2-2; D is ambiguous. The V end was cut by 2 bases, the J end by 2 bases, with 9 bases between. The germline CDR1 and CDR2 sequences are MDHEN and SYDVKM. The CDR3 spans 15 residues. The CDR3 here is CASSLRQFNTGELFF. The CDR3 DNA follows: TGTGCCAGCAGTTTACGGCAGTTCAACACCGGGGAGCTGTTTTTT.

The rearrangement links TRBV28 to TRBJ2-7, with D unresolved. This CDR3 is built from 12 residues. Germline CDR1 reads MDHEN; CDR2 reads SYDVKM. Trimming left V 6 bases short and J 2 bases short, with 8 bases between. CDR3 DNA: TGTGCCAGCAGAGGGATTCCCTACGAGCAGTACTTC. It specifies CASRGIPYEQYF.

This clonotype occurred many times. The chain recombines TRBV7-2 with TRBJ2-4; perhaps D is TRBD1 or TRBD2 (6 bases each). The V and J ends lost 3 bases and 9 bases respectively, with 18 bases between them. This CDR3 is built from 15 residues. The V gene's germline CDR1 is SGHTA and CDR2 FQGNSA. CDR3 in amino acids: CASSFGGGTSSIQYF. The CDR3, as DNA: TGTGCCAGCAGCTTTGGCGGAGGGACATCGAGCATTCAGTACTTC.

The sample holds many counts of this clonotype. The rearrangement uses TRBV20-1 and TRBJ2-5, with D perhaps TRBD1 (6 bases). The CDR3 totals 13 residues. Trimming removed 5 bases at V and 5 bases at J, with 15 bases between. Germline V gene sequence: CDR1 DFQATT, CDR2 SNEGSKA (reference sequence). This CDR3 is CSAGPGAQETQYF. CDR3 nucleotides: TGCAGTGCTGGTCCAGGGGCCCAGGAGACCCAGTACTTC.

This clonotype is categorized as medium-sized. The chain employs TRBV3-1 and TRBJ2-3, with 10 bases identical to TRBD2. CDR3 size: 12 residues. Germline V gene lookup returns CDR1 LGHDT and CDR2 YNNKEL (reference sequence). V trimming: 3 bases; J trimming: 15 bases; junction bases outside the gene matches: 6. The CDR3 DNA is TGTGCCAGCAGCCACGGGACTAGCGAGGCTTATTTT. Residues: CASSHGTSEAYF.

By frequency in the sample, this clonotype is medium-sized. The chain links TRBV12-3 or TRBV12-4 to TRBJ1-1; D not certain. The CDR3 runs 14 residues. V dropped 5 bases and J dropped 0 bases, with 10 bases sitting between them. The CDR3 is CASSQTFMNTEAFF. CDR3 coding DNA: TGTGCCAGCAGTCAAACCTTCATGAACACTGAAGCTTTCTTT.

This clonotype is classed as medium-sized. The CDR3 nucleotides read TGCAGTGCGCTGGGGCTGGCAGATACGCAGTATTTT. Protein sequence: CSALGLADTQYF. This rearrangement joins TRBV20-1 to TRBJ2-3, with D perhaps TRBD1 (5 bases). Germline lookup yields CDR1 DFQATT and CDR2 SNEGSKA (reference sequence). Trimming pared 6 bases from V and 4 bases from J, leaving 11 bases between. The CDR3 sequence is 12 residues long.

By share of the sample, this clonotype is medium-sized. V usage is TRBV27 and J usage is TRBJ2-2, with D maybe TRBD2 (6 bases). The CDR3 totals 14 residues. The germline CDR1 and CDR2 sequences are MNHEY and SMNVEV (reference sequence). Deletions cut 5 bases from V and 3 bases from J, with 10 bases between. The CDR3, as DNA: TGTGCCAGCAGTCCGGGACTGTACACCGGGGAGCTGTTTTTT. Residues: CASSPGLYTGELFF.

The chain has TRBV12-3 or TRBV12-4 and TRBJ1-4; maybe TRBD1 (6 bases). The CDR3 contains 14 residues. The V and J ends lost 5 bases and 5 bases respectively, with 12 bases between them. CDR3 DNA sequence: TGTGCCAGCAGTCTCCGACAGGCAAATGAAAAACTGTTTTTT. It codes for CASSLRQANEKLFF.

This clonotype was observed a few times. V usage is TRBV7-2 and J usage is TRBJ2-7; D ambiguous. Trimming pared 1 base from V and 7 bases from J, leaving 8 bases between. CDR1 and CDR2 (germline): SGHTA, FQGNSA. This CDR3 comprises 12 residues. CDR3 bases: TGTGCCAGCAGCTTAGGGTTGCAGGAGCAGTACTTC. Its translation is CASSLGLQEQYF. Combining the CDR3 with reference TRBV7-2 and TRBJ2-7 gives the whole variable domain GAGVSQSPSNKVTEKGKDVELRCDPISGHTALYWYRQSLGQGLEFLIYFQGNSAPDKSGLPSDRFSAERTGGSVSTLTIQRTQQEDSAVYLCASSLGLQEQYFGPGTRLTVT.

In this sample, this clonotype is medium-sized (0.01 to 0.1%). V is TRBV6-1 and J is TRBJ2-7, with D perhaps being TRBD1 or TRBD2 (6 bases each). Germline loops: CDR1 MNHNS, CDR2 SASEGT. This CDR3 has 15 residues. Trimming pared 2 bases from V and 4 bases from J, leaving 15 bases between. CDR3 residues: CASSELTGGEYEQYF. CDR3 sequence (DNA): TGTGCCAGCAGTGAATTGACCGGGGGCGAGTACGAGCAGTACTTC.

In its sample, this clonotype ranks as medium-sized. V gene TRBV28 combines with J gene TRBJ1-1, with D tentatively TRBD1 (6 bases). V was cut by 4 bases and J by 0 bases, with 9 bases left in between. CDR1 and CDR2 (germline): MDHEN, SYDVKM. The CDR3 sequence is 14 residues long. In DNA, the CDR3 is TGTGCCAGCAGTTCCGGGGGCCTGAACACTGAAGCTTTCTTT. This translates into CASSSGGLNTEAFF.

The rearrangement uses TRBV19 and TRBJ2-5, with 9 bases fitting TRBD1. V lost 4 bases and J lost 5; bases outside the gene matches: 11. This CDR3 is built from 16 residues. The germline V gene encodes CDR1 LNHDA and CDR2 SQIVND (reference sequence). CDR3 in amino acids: CASSTAARTGDETQYF. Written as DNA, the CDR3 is TGTGCCAGTAGTACCGCGGCAAGGACAGGGGACGAGACCCAGTACTTC.

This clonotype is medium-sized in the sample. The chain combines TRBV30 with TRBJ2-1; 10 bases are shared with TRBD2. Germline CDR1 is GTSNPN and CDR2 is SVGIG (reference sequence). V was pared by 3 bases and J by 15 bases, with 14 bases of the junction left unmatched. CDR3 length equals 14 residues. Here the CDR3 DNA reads TGTGCCTGGAGCCTTCCCGGGACTAGCGCCCTGGGGTTCTTC. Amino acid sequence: CAWSLPGTSALGFF.

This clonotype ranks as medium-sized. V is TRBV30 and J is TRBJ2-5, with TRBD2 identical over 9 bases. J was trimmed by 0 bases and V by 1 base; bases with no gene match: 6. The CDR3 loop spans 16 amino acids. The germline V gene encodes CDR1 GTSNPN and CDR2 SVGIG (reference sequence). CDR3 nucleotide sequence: TGTGCCTGGAGTGGCTGGACTAGCGAGTACCAAGAGACCCAGTACTTC. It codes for CAWSGWTSEYQETQYF.

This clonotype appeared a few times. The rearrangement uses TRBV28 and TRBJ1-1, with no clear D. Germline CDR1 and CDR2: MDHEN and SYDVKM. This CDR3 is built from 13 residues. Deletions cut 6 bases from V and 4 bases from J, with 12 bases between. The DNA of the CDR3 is TGTGCCAGCAGGCCCCCACGGGGCACTGAAGCTTTCTTT. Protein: CASRPPRGTEAFF. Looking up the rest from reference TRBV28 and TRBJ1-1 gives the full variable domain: DVKVTQSSRYLVKRTGEKVFLECVQDMDHENMFWYRQDPGLGLRLIYFSYDVKMKEKGDIPEGYSVSREKKERFSLILESASTNQTSMYLCASRPPRGTEAFFGQGTRLTVV.

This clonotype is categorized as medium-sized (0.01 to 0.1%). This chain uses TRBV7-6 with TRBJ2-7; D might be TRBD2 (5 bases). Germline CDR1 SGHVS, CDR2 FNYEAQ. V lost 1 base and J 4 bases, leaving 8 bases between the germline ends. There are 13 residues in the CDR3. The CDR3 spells CASSLGLAYEQYF. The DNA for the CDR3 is TGTGCCAGCAGCTTAGGGCTAGCTTACGAGCAGTACTTC.

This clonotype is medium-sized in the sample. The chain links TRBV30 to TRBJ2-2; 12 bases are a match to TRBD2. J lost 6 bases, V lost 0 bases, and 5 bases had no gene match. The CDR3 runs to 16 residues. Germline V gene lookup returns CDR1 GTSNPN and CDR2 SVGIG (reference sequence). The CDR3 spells CAWSVWTSGNPGELFF. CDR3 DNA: TGTGCCTGGAGTGTATGGACTAGCGGGAATCCCGGGGAGCTGTTTTTT.

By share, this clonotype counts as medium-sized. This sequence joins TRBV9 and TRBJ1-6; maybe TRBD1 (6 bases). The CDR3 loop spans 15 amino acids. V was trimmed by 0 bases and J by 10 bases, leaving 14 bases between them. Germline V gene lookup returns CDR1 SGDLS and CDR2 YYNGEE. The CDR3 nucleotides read TGTGCCAGCAGCGTAGGTCAGGGGATGACCTCACCCCTCCACTTT. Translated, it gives CASSVGQGMTSPLHF.